Presented here are 9 T cell receptor beta chains from one specimen sequenced in a study of OX40 agonist ivuxolimab in advanced cancers. The table came from immunoSEQ multiplex PCR; TCRdb's copy has only in-frame clones and leaves some out. The table shows about 68,000 clones, with around 90% occurring only once. The sample consisted of CD4+ or CD8+ T cells sorted from blood, taken in a trial of the OX40 agonist ivuxolimab. The receptors derive from an adult with an advanced solid tumor such as melanoma, head and neck, liver or kidney cancer.

The chain uses TRBV27 and TRBJ2-7; the match to TRBD1 covers 10 bases. Germline-derived CDR1 and CDR2 are MNHEY and SMNVEV (reference sequence). This CDR3 spans 15 amino acids. Germline trimming cut 2 bases from V and 4 bases from J; bases unmatched to any gene: 5. The CDR3 sequence is CASSLVGQGLYEQYF. The DNA of the CDR3 is TGTGCCAGCAGTTTAGTGGGACAGGGGTTATACGAGCAGTACTTC.

The CDR3: CASSELRGNPQAAKNIQYF. CDR3 sequence (DNA): TGTGCCAGCAGTGAATTGCGGGGCAACCCCCAGGCCGCCAAAAACATTCAGTACTTC. V usage is TRBV2 and J usage is TRBJ2-4; TRBD2 is a possible D gene (6 bases). CDR1 and CDR2 (germline): SNHLY, FYNNEI. V shed 2 bases and J shed 1 base, with 21 bases lying between them. This CDR3 is 19 amino acids long. The full variable domain, with the rest looked up from reference TRBV2 and TRBJ2-4, is EPEVTQTPSHQVTQMGQEVILRCVPISNHLYFYWYRQILGQKVEFLVSFYNNEISEKSEIFDDQFSVERPDGSNFTLKIRSTKLEDSAMYFCASSELRGNPQAAKNIQYFGAGTRLSVL.

The V and J genes are TRBV4-1 and TRBJ1-5, with 8 bases that match TRBD1. The CDR3 loop spans 15 amino acids. The V and J ends lost 4 bases and 3 bases, in that order; junction bases with no gene match: 5. Germline V CDR1 and CDR2: MGHRA, YSYEKL. In DNA form, the CDR3 reads TGCGCCAGCAGCCTCACGGACAGGGTCAATCAGCCCCAGCATTTT. Encoded protein: CASSLTDRVNQPQHF.

The gene calls are TRBV4-1 and TRBJ2-1; 10 nucleotides line up with TRBD2. The CDR3 covers 15 residues. With V trimmed by 8 bases and J by 9 bases, 13 bases remained unmatched. Germline CDR1 and CDR2: MGHRA and YSYEKL. The CDR3 DNA is TGCGCCAGCCACGGGCCTAGCGGGGGAGGGGGTGAGCAGTTCTTC. Translated: CASHGPSGGGGEQFF.

The chain recombines TRBV7-2 with TRBJ2-5; 9 nucleotides align to TRBD1. The germline V gene encodes CDR1 SGHTA and CDR2 FQGNSA. The CDR3 consists of 16 residues. V shed 2 bases and J 5 bases; nucleotides not matched to a gene: 9. CDR3 amino acids: CASSLTGQGIIETQYF. CDR3 nucleotide sequence: TGTGCCAGCAGCTTAACGGGACAGGGAATAATCGAGACCCAGTACTTC. Full variable domain (outside the CDR3, taken from reference TRBV7-2 and TRBJ2-5): GAGVSQSPSNKVTEKGKDVELRCDPISGHTALYWYRQSLGQGLEFLIYFQGNSAPDKSGLPSDRFSAERTGGSVSTLTIQRTQQEDSAVYLCASSLTGQGIIETQYFGPGTRLLVL.

V gene TRBV6-5 combines with J gene TRBJ1-3; D remains unclear. CDR1 MNHEY and CDR2 SVGAGI come from the germline V gene. The CDR3 covers 13 residues. Between the trimmed V and J ends, which lost 8 bases and 0 bases, there was a span of 8 bases. The CDR3 loop reads CASREFSGNTIYF. CDR3 sequence (DNA): TGTGCCAGCCGTGAATTCTCTGGAAACACCATATATTTT.

The chain combines TRBV2 with TRBJ2-4; 10 bases match TRBD1. The V segment lost 4 bases and the J segment 8 bases; nucleotides outside the gene matches: 8. Germline lookup yields CDR1 SNHLY and CDR2 FYNNEI. The CDR3 totals 15 residues. CDR3 in amino acids: CASSADRGVIDIQYF. CDR3 nucleotides: TGTGCCAGCAGTGCGGACAGGGGGGTCATTGACATTCAGTACTTC.

The gene calls are TRBV5-4 and TRBJ2-4; D possibly corresponds to TRBD2 (5 bases). This CDR3 spans 12 amino acids. Looked up from germline, CDR1 is SGHNT and CDR2 is YYREEE (reference sequence). Trimming left V 0 bases short and J 8 bases short, with 6 bases between. The CDR3 loop is CASSLDGDIQYF. The CDR3 nucleotides are TGTGCCAGCAGCTTGGACGGGGACATTCAGTACTTC. The full variable domain, its missing parts supplied by reference TRBV5-4 and TRBJ2-4, is ETGVTQSPTHLIKTRGQQVTLRCSSQSGHNTVSWYQQALGQGPQFIFQYYREEENGRGNFPPRFSGLQFPNYSSELNVNALELDDSALYLCASSLDGDIQYFGAGTRLSVL.

The J gene is TRBJ1-4, the V gene TRBV2, with 8 bases fitting TRBD1. Germline CDR1 and CDR2: SNHLY and FYNNEI. The V segment lost 0 bases and the J segment 8 bases; nucleotides outside the gene matches: 20. CDR3 length: 20 residues. CDR3 protein: CASSEAEHSQGQGIYEKLFF. The CDR3 DNA reads TGTGCCAGCAGTGAAGCGGAACACTCTCAAGGACAGGGTATTTACGAAAAACTGTTTTTT.